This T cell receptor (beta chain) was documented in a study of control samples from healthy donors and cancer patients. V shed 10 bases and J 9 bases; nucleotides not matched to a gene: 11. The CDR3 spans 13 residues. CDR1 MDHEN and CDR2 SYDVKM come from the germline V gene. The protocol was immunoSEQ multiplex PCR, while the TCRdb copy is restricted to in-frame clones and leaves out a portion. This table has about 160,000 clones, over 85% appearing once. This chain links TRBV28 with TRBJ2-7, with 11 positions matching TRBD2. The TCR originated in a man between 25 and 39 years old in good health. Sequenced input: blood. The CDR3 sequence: CAIGGLAGGRQYF. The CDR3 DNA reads TGTGCCATCGGAGGGCTAGCGGGAGGCCGGCAGTACTTC.